Listed below are T cell receptor beta chains from one sample, sequenced in a study of cytomegalovirus exposure and HLA in healthy donors. Produced via immunoSEQ multiplex PCR; TCRdb's table is partial and in-frame only. The sample yields 160,000 or so clones, roughly 85% seen once. Sequencing used PBMCs. The receptor source for this set is a man aged 18 to 35 in good health and CMV-seropositive. Each CDR3 is given with its conserved first and last residue. The D gene is left open where the match is weak. Clone size is given for some rows only: seen once, a few or many times, or a class if the clone is expanded.

D	V	size	J	DNA	CDR3
NA	TRBV6-1	NA	TRBJ1-4	TGTGCCAGCAGCTGGACAGCCGAAAAACTGTTTTTT	CASSWTAEKLFF
NA	TRBV30	NA	TRBJ2-1	TGTGCCTCCGCCCCCGGACAGCGTGTTGAGCAGTTCTTC	CASAPGQRVEQFF
TRBD1	TRBV6-1	NA	TRBJ1-3	TGTGCCAGCAGTGGCCACTTCGAACAGGGGTCTTCTGGAAACACCATATATTTT	CASSGHFEQGSSGNTIYF
NA	TRBV19	NA	TRBJ2-1	TGTGCCAGTAGTATAAGTCTACCGACAAATGAGCAGTTCTTC	CASSISLPTNEQFF
NA	TRBV5-6	once	TRBJ1-1	TGTGCCAGCAGCTTGAGAGGCCCAGGGGTCACTGAAGCTTTCTTT	CASSLRGPGVTEAFF
TRBD2	TRBV7-2	few	TRBJ2-7	TGTGCCAGCAGCGAAGAAAGTAGCGGGGCTTACGAGCAGTACTTC	CASSEESSGAYEQYF
TRBD1	TRBV6-6	NA	TRBJ1-1	TGTGCCATATCAAAATTTGGGGGACAGAAGAACACTGAAGCTTTCTTT	CAISKFGGQKNTEAFF
NA	TRBV2	NA	TRBJ2-7	TGTGCCAGCAGTGATGGGGCTTCTATTTACGAGCAGTACTTC	CASSDGASIYEQYF
NA	TRBV29-1	NA	TRBJ2-3	TGCAGCGTTGTCGGAACTAGTAGGGCAGATACGCAGTATTTT	CSVVGTSRADTQYF
TRBD1	TRBV2	NA	TRBJ1-4	TGTGCCAGCAGTGAAGGGACAGGGGATGAAAAACTGTTTTTT	CASSEGTGDEKLFF